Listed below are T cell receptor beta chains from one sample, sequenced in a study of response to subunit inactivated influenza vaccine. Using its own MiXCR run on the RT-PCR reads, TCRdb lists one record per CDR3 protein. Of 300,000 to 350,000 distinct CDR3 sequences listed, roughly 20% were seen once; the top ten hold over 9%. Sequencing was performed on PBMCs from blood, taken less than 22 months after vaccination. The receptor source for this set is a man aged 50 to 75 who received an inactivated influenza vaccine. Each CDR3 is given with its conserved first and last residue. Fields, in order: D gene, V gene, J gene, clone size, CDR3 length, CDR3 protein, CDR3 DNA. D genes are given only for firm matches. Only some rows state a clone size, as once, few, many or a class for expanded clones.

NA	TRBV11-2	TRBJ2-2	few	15	CASSHRWGNTGELFF	TGTGCCAGCAGTCATAGGTGGGGGAACACCGGGGAGCTGTTTTTT
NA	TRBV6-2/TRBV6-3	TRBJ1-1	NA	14	CASRRQATNTEAFF	TGTGCCAGCAGACGACAGGCAACGAACACTGAAGCTTTCTTT
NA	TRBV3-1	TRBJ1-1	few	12	CASSQVMGEAFF	TGTGCCAGCAGCCAAGTGATGGGGGAAGCTTTCTTT
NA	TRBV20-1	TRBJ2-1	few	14	CSARNRDTYNEQFF	TGCAGTGCTAGAAACAGGGATACCTACAATGAGCAGTTCTTC
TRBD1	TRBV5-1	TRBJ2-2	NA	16	CASSYTGGAGTGELFF	TGCGCCAGCAGCTATACAGGGGGCGCGGGCACCGGGGAGCTGTTTTTT
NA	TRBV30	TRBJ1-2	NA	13	CAWTSAGVYGYTF	TGTGCCTGGACGTCCGCCGGAGTTTATGGCTACACCTTC
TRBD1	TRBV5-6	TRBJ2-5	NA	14	CASSIDRDQETQYF	TGTGCCAGCAGCATAGACAGGGACCAAGAGACCCAGTACTTC
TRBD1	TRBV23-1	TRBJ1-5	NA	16	CASSDRDSNSNQPQHF	TGCGCCAGCAGTGACCGGGACAGCAATAGCAATCAGCCCCAGCATTTT
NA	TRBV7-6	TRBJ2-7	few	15	CASSLVPSVAYEQYF	TGTGCCAGCAGCTTAGTACCTTCGGTGGCCTACGAGCAGTACTTC
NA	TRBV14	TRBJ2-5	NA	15	CASSPNPGTRGTQYF	TGTGCCAGCAGCCCGAACCCGGGAACTAGGGGGACCCAGTACTTC
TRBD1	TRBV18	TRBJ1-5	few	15	CASSPGTGWNQPQHF	TGTGCCAGCTCACCCGGGACAGGGTGGAATCAGCCCCAGCATTTT
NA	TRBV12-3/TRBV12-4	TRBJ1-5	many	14	CASSLTDSNQPQHF	TGTGCCAGCAGCTTGACAGATAGCAATCAGCCCCAGCATTTT
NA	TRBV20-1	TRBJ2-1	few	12	CSAARSGVEQFF	TGCAGTGCCGCTAGATCTGGGGTCGAGCAGTTCTTC
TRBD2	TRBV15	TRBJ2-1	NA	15	CATSREGAGGYEQFF	TGTGCCACCAGCAGAGAAGGGGCGGGAGGATATGAGCAGTTCTTC
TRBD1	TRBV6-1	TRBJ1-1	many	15	CASRPRQGANTEAFF	TGTGCCAGCAGACCGCGACAGGGGGCGAACACTGAAGCTTTCTTT
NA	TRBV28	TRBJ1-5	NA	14	CASRGLGSNQPQHF	TGTGCCAGCAGGGGGTTAGGTAGCAATCAGCCCCAGCATTTT
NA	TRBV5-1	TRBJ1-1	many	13	CASKVEMNTEAFF	TGCGCCAGCAAAGTCGAGATGAACACTGAAGCTTTCTTT
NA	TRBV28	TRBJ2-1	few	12	CAGGRSYNEQFF	TGTGCCGGAGGACGGTCCTACAATGAGCAGTTCTTC
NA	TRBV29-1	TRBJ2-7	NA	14	CSVELGRSSYEQYF	TGCAGCGTTGAACTTGGACGTAGCTCCTACGAGCAGTACTTC
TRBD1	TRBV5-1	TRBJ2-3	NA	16	CASSFTGGPPGDTQYF	TGCGCCAGCAGCTTTACAGGGGGCCCTCCTGGGGATACGCAGTATTTT
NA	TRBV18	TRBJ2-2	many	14	CASSPGIDTGELFF	TGTGCCAGCTCACCAGGAATTGACACCGGGGAGCTGTTTTTT
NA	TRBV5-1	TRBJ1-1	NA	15	CASSLDGLLYTEAFF	TGCGCCAGCAGCTTGGATGGGCTATTGTACACTGAAGCTTTCTTT
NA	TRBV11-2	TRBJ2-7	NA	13	CASSLVMGNEQYF	TGTGCCAGCAGCTTAGTCATGGGGAACGAGCAGTACTTC
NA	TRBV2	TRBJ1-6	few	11	CASSVDSPLHF	TGTGCCAGCAGTGTTGATTCACCCCTCCACTTT
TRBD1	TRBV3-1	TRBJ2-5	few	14	CASSTAGTEETQYF	TGTGCCAGCAGCACGGCCGGGACAGAAGAGACCCAGTACTTC
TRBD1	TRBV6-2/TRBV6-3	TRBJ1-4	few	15	CASSNIGGGGEKLFF	TGTGCCAGCAGCAACATAGGGGGCGGAGGAGAAAAACTGTTTTTT
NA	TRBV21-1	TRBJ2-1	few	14	CASGLPRGHNEQFF	TGTGCCAGCGGTCTTCCCAGGGGCCACAATGAGCAGTTCTTC
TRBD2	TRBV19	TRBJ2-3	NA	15	CASKSTGGRTDTQYF	TGTGCCAGTAAGTCGACGGGGGGGCGCACAGATACGCAGTATTTT
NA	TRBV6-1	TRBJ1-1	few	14	CASSEPGTNTEAFF	TGTGCCAGCAGTGAACCAGGAACGAACACTGAAGCTTTCTTT
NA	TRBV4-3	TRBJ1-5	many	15	CASSQNRGAGQPQHF	TGCGCCAGCAGCCAAAATCGGGGGGCGGGTCAGCCCCAGCATTTT
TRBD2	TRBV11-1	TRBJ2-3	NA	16	CASRYGRGLAPDTQYF	TGTGCCAGCAGATACGGCCGGGGACTAGCCCCAGATACGCAGTATTTT
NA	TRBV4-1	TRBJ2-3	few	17	CASSQESQGLWADTQYF	TGCGCCAGCAGCCAAGAAAGTCAGGGGCTGTGGGCAGATACGCAGTATTTT
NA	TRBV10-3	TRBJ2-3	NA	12	CAISESSDTQYF	TGTGCCATCAGTGAGTCGTCAGATACGCAGTATTTT
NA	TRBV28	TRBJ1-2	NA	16	CASSSPGATQPYGYTF	TGTGCCAGCAGTAGCCCAGGGGCCACGCAACCTTATGGCTACACCTTC
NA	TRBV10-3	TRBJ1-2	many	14	CAILSTTSNYGYTF	TGTGCCATCCTTTCGACAACTTCTAACTATGGCTACACCTTC
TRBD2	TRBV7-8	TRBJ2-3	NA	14	CASSLTRLADTQYF	TGTGCCAGCAGCCTCACCAGACTAGCCGATACGCAGTATTTT
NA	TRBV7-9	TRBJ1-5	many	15	CASSLGGANNQPQHF	TGTGCCAGCAGCTTAGGGGGGGCCAACAATCAGCCCCAGCATTTT
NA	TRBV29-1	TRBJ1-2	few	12	CSVARVGPGYTF	TGCAGCGTGGCCCGGGTGGGACCGGGCTACACCTTC
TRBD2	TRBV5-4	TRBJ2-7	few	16	CASSRDGTSATYEQYF	TGTGCCAGCAGCCGCGACGGGACTAGCGCAACCTACGAGCAGTACTTC